The clone carrying this TCR beta chain was seen only a few times. Germline values: CDR1 MGHDK, CDR2 SYGVNS. The V gene end was trimmed by 4 bases and the J gene end by 7 bases; junction bases not matched to a gene: 6. The CDR3 totals 13 residues. Regarding time point: after neoadjuvant nivolumab, at surgical resection. Profiling relied on immunoSEQ multiplex PCR, and the TCRdb table lists in-frame clones only, not all of them. Here the sample spans 14,000 to 15,000 clones, 35% to 40% being singletons. These data come from a study of neoadjuvant anti-PD-1 for oral cavity cancer. The chain links TRBV25-1 to TRBJ2-7, with 8 nucleotides matching TRBD1. The receptor was isolated from a person between 40 and 79 years old with oral cavity squamous cell carcinoma. Sequenced material: tumor tissue, taken after nivolumab (anti-PD-1) treatment. The CDR3 DNA sequence: TGTGCCAGCAGTGGAGGACAGGGTCGGGAGCAGTACTTC. It translates to CASSGGQGREQYF.